The text below deals with one T cell receptor (beta chain). No antigen is known for it. The data belong to a study of shared clonotypes between healthy human individuals. Study results and limitations: Clonotype sharing levels among donors were expected to vary with sequencing depth. Naive subsets usually exceeded memory subsets in estimated richness.

The CDR3 runs 15 residues. V lost 3 bases, J lost 0 bases, and 9 bases lay in between. Germline CDR1 and CDR2: SGHRS and YFSETQ. The assay was carried out at the deep level. The table came from immunoSEQ multiplex PCR; TCRdb's copy has only in-frame clones and leaves some out. Of some 2,500,000 clones in the sample, over 85% were seen once. The gene calls are TRBV5-1 and TRBJ1-4, with D perhaps matching TRBD1 (5 bases). Sequencing was performed on naive CD4+ T cells from PBMCs. Stated subset: CD45RA+ positively selected. This clonotype was sampled from a man aged 18 to 30 in good health. Some clones in this sample may be carry-over from other donors' samples. CDR3 DNA sequence: TGCGCCAGCAGCTACGACAGCGCAACTAATGAAAAACTGTTTTTT. Translation gives CASSYDSATNEKLFF.